These 18 T cell receptor beta chains share one sample of origin, sequenced in a study of a mutant IDH1 vaccine in newly diagnosed glioma. Time point here: week 47, end of study. Topical imiquimod accompanied each vaccine dose, which consisted of 300 ug of mutant IDH1 20-mer peptide. Their recognized antigens are unknown. Libraries were prepared by immunoSEQ multiplex PCR; TCRdb keeps only in-frame clonotypes and omits some of them. The sample has about 11,000 clones; approximately 85% are singletons. The input for sequencing was PBMCs, taken from a glioma patient whose treatment included an IDH1 peptide vaccine. The receptor source for this set is a man aged 25 to 45 with glioma.

The chain combines TRBV29-1 with TRBJ1-5; D call uncertain. Trimming took off 4 bases at V and 2 bases at J, with 0 bases between the two ends. The CDR3 sequence is 10 residues long. Germline CDR1 and CDR2: SQVTM and ANQGSEA. CDR3 sequence reads: CSVGNQPQHF. CDR3 sequence (DNA): TGCAGCGTTGGCAATCAGCCCCAGCATTTT.

The chain couples TRBV4-1 to TRBJ1-4; possibly TRBD1 for D (5 bases). CDR1 MGHRA and CDR2 YSYEKL come from the germline V gene. CDR3 size: 17 residues. Trimming removed 0 bases from V and 7 bases from J, with 18 bases in between. This CDR3 reads CASSQETVVANAEKLFF. CDR3 sequence (DNA): TGCGCCAGCAGCCAAGAGACAGTAGTTGCTAATGCTGAAAAACTGTTTTTT.

The chain links TRBV7-2 to TRBJ1-1; D perhaps matches TRBD1 (6 bases). Trimming took off 5 bases at V and 1 base at J, with 11 bases between the two ends. The germline V gene encodes CDR1 SGHTA and CDR2 FQGNSA. The CDR3 totals 14 residues. In DNA, the CDR3 is TGTGCCAGCAGCCCGGGGGCCGCGAACACTGAAGCTTTCTTT. It specifies CASSPGAANTEAFF.

J is TRBJ1-2 and V is TRBV7-8, with 8 bases identical to TRBD1. Trimming cost V 1 base and J 3 bases; bases outside gene matches: 7. From germline, CDR1 is SGHVS and CDR2 FQNEAQ. The CDR3 spans 16 residues. The CDR3 nucleotides read TGTGCCAGCAGCTTAGGGGGCAGGGGGCGGGACTATGGCTACACCTTC. This encodes CASSLGGRGRDYGYTF.

Worth noting for this clone: The junction shows a germline mismatch at one end, possibly a read error. The gene calls are TRBV4-2 and TRBJ2-3, with D possibly matching TRBD2 (5 bases). The V gene's germline CDR1 is LGHNA and CDR2 YNFKEQ. This CDR3 region has 16 residues. The CDR3 loop reads CASRQDPADSTDTQYF. The CDR3, as DNA: TGTGCCAGCAGGCAAGATCCAGCGGATAGCACAGATACGCAGTATTTT.

The chain carries TRBV9 and TRBJ2-2; either TRBD1 or TRBD2 may supply D (5 bases each). The V gene lost 1 base and the J gene lost 2 bases, with 18 bases spanning the gap. The CDR3 extends over 18 amino acids. From germline, CDR1 is SGDLS and CDR2 YYNGEE. The CDR3 coding sequence is TGTGCCAGCAGCGTAACCACGCCGGGACGGGGTAACACCGGGGAGCTGTTTTTT. Its translation is CASSVTTPGRGNTGELFF.

Details on this clone: The junction differs from germline at one of its ends, possibly a read error. V and J are TRBV7-8 and TRBJ1-5; D is ambiguous. The germline V gene encodes CDR1 SGHVS and CDR2 FQNEAQ. The CDR3 extends over 15 amino acids. This CDR3 reads CANSLAGRAEQPQHF. DNA of the CDR3: TGTGCCAACAGCTTAGCAGGTAGGGCGGAGCAGCCCCAGCATTTT.

The chain employs TRBV28 and TRBJ2-1, with 12 bases identical to TRBD1. The V segment lost 4 bases and the J segment 8 bases; nucleotides outside the gene matches: 6. Germline assignment: CDR1 MDHEN and CDR2 SYDVKM. This CDR3 has 15 residues. This CDR3 is CASSWGTGGSDEQFF. CDR3 sequence (DNA): TGTGCCAGCAGTTGGGGGACAGGGGGCTCGGATGAGCAGTTCTTC.

Concerning this clone: Other DNA sequences in the sample encode the same CDR3. CDR3 region: CASSSPGENTIYF. CDR3 nucleotide sequence: TGCGCCAGCAGCTCCCCCGGAGAAAACACCATATATTTT. This chain connects TRBV5-1 to TRBJ1-3; D not certain. From germline, CDR1 is SGHRS and CDR2 YFSETQ. Trimming removed 3 bases at V and 6 bases at J, with 10 bases between. The CDR3 is 13 residues long. Combining the CDR3 with reference TRBV5-1 and TRBJ1-3 gives the whole variable domain KAGVTQTPRYLIKTRGQQVTLSCSPISGHRSVSWYQQTPGQGLQFLFEYFSETQRNKGNFPGRFSGRQFSNSRSEMNVSTLELGDSALYLCASSSPGENTIYFGEGSWLTVV.

The chain links TRBV7-2 to TRBJ1-5, with TRBD1 matching 7 bases. Germline V gene data show CDR1 as SGHTA and CDR2 as FQGNSA. V lost 1 base to trimming and J lost 4 bases; unmatched junction nucleotides: 4. The CDR3 contains 15 residues. CDR3 DNA sequence: TGTGCCAGCAGCTTAGTTCCAGGGGGGAATCAGCCCCAGCATTTT. Translation gives CASSLVPGGNQPQHF.

The chain employs TRBV30 and TRBJ2-7; D ambiguous. Per germline, CDR1 GTSNPN and CDR2 SVGIG (reference sequence). The CDR3 is made up of 11 amino acids. V was pared by 4 bases and J by 5 bases, with 9 bases between. CDR3 amino acids: CAWMRSHEQYF. The CDR3 bases are TGTGCCTGGATGAGGTCCCACGAGCAGTACTTC.

The gene calls are TRBV14 and TRBJ1-2, with 7 bases matching TRBD1. There are 15 residues in the CDR3. Germline lookup yields CDR1 SGHDN and CDR2 FVKESK. With V trimmed by 4 bases and J by 4 bases, 9 bases remained unmatched. The CDR3 loop is CASSPRTGLSYGYTF. In nucleotides, the CDR3 is TGTGCCAGCAGCCCCCGGACAGGCCTGAGCTATGGCTACACCTTC. Complete variable domain (other parts from reference TRBV14 and TRBJ1-2): EAGVTQFPSHSVIEKGQTVTLRCDPISGHDNLYWYRRVMGKEIKFLLHFVKESKQDESGMPNNRFLAERTGGTYSTLKVQPAELEDSGVYFCASSPRTGLSYGYTFGSGTRLTVV.

The chain has TRBV30 and TRBJ1-3; tentatively, D is TRBD1 (5 bases). CDR3 length equals 17 residues. V was cut by 2 bases and J by 0 bases, with 17 bases left in between. In germline, CDR1 is GTSNPN, CDR2 SVGIG (reference sequence). CDR3 nucleotide sequence: TGTGCCTGGAGTCTCCAGGGTAGGAGATACTCTGGAAACACCATATATTTT. It specifies CAWSLQGRRYSGNTIYF.

Only a few counts were recorded for this clone. This chain joins TRBV7-8 and TRBJ2-7, with a tentative D call TRBD2 (6 bases). Germline CDR1 reads SGHVS; CDR2 reads FQNEAQ. This CDR3 has 14 residues. The V end lost 1 base, the J end lost 2 bases, and 9 bases lay between the germline ends. The CDR3 reads CASSLVGGTYEQYF. In nucleotides, the CDR3 is TGTGCCAGCAGCTTAGTTGGCGGGACCTACGAGCAGTACTTC. Supplemented by reference TRBV7-8 and TRBJ2-7, the full variable domain reads GAGVSQSPRYKVAKRGQDVALRCDPISGHVSLFWYQQALGQGPEFLTYFQNEAQLDKSGLPSDRFFAERPEGSVSTLKIQRTQQEDSAVYLCASSLVGGTYEQYFGPGTRLTVT.

V and J are TRBV6-5 and TRBJ2-1, with 9 bases lining up with TRBD2. J was trimmed by 7 bases and V by 2 bases; bases with no gene match: 6. The CDR3 sequence is 15 residues long. Germline V gene data show CDR1 as MNHEY and CDR2 as SVGAGI. The CDR3 region has the DNA TGTGCCAGCAGTTACGTAGCGGGAGCTGGAAATGAGCAGTTCTTC. It specifies CASSYVAGAGNEQFF.

As concerns this clone: A much larger clone sits a single nucleotide away, making a read error possible. The chain links TRBV2 to TRBJ2-5; D is uncertain. The last part of the DNA fits TRBJ2-7 better; the J call may be wrong. This CDR3 is 13 amino acids long. Germline V lookup: CDR1 SNHLY, CDR2 FYNNEI. The CDR3 DNA reads as TGTGCCAGCAGTGAAGATGGGGCCTACGAGCAGTACTTC. Translated: CASSEDGAYEQYF.

The rearrangement uses TRBV10-3 and TRBJ2-5, with D unresolved. Matching the DNA end better, TRBJ2-7 makes the J call doubtful. The CDR3 is 13 amino acids. Germline values: CDR1 ENHRY, CDR2 SYGVKD. The CDR3 DNA is TGTGCCATCAGTGCTAGAATGGATTACGAGCAGTACTTC. Translating it yields CAISARMDYEQYF.

CDR3 nucleotide sequence: TGTGCCAGCAGCCCAACGGGGGGGGTAGGAGATACGCAGTATTTT. This sequence encodes CASSPTGGVGDTQYF. The chain recombines TRBV7-7 with TRBJ2-3; TRBD2 aligns across 8 bases. J lost 5 bases, V lost 5 bases, and 9 bases had no gene match. The CDR3 runs 15 residues. The germline CDR1 and CDR2 sequences are SSHAT and FNYEAQ (reference sequence). Supplemented by reference TRBV7-7 and TRBJ2-3, the full variable domain reads GAGVSQSPRYKVTKRGQDVTLRCDPISSHATLYWYQQALGQGPEFLTYFNYEAQPDKSGLPSDRFSAERPEGSISTLTIQRTEQRDSAMYRCASSPTGGVGDTQYFGPGTRLTVL.